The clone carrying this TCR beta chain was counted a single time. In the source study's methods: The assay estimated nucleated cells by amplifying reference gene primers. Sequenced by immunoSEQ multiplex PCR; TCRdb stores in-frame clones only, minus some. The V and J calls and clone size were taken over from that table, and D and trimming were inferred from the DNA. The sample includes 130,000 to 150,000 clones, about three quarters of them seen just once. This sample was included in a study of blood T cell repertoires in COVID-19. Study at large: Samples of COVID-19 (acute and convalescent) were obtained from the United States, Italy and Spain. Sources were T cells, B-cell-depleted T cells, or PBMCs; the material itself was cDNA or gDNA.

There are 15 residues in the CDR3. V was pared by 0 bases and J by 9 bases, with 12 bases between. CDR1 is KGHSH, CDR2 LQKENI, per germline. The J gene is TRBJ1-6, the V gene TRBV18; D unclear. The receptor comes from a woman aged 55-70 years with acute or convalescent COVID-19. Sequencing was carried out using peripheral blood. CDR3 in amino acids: CASSPPTGSGSPLHF. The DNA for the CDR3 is TGTGCCAGCTCACCACCTACGGGATCGGGTTCACCCCTCCACTTT.